The source of this T cell receptor beta chain is a study of tumor and adjacent non-tumor tissue in lung cancer. This sample's RNA came from whole unsorted tissue. This non-tumor lung sample came from over 3 cm beyond the tumor edge. A modified ARM-PCR protocol with three rounds of nested PCR amplified TCRbeta. Via MiXCR, TCRdb re-called the multiplex PCR reads, giving one row per CDR3 protein. The sample comprises about 80,000 distinct CDR3 sequences, approximately 78% of which are singletons, and 50% to 65% rests with the top ten. Concerning this clonotype itself: At one end, the junction sequence differs from germline, possibly due to a read error.

From germline, CDR1 is SGHNT and CDR2 YENEEA. CDR3 size: 18 residues. The clonotype comes from a man aged 60-69 years with non-small cell lung cancer. The chain employs TRBV11-3 and TRBJ1-1; D unresolved. The specimen sequenced was distant non-tumor lung tissue. The CDR3 DNA sequence: TGTGCCACCAGCTTAACGCCGAATCTGTATGGTCGTAACACTGATGCTTTCTTT. It encodes CATSLTPNLYGRNTDAFF.